The 23 T cell receptor beta chains given below trace back to one sample, sequenced in a study of Ad26.COV2.S vaccination and SARS-CoV-2 variants. The data were produced by immunoSEQ multiplex PCR, yet TCRdb's version contains in-frame clones alone and is incomplete. The repertoire holds fewer than 500,000 clones, with about 91% as singletons. Treatment indicated: about 20 received Ad26.COV2.S at low or high dose, single or two shots; about 5 received placebo; per-sample allocation not given. Collection of samples fell on day 63 after the first vaccine or placebo injection. The specimen comprised peripheral blood, sampled in a trial of Ad26.COV2.S vaccine versus placebo. The origin of the receptors is a person between 18 and 60 years old who received the Ad26.COV2.S COVID-19 vaccine or a placebo.

The chain combines TRBV19 with TRBJ2-3; 10 positions match TRBD2. Germline V gene lookup returns CDR1 LNHDA and CDR2 SQIVND (reference sequence). CDR3 size: 15 residues. V was pared by 7 bases and J by 2 bases, with 6 bases of the junction left unmatched. CDR3 DNA: TGTGCCAGTATCCGAAGCGGGAGGGTCACAGATACGCAGTATTTT. Translation: CASIRSGRVTDTQYF.

This chain links TRBV6-5 with TRBJ1-2, with D possibly matching TRBD1 (5 bases). The germline V gene has CDR1 MNHEY and CDR2 SVGAGI. The CDR3 is 14 amino acids. The V gene lost 6 bases and the J gene lost 8 bases, with 19 bases spanning the gap. CDR3: CASRTAGTARGYTF. The DNA for the CDR3 is TGTGCCAGCAGAACCGCCGGGACCGCGCGGGGCTACACCTTC.

The chain recombines TRBV4-2 with TRBJ2-3, with TRBD2 identical over 9 bases. The CDR3 has 18 amino acids. V lost 4 bases, J lost 5 bases, and 16 bases stayed unmatched. Germline CDR1 reads LGHNA; CDR2 reads YNFKEQ. CDR3 nucleotide sequence: TGTGCCAGCAGCCCCAGTCGGAGCAGCGGGGGGTCTTTAGATACGCAGTATTTT. As protein: CASSPSRSSGGSLDTQYF.

Here the CDR3 DNA reads TGTGCCAGCTCAACAGGGGGGCATACGCAGTATTTT. Translation: CASSTGGHTQYF. V is TRBV4-2 and J is TRBJ2-3; TRBD1 matches 8 bases. The CDR3 is made up of 12 amino acids. The germline V gene encodes CDR1 LGHNA and CDR2 YNFKEQ. Losses at the gene ends were 8 bases for V and 7 bases for J; bases not matched to a gene: 5.

J is TRBJ2-5 and V is TRBV18; 7 positions agree with TRBD1. The CDR3 runs to 15 residues. J lost 1 base, V lost 1 base, and 3 bases had no gene match. CDR1 is KGHSH and CDR2 is LQKENI in the germline V gene. Written as DNA, the CDR3 is TGTGCCAGCTCACCACTCCGGGACAGCCAAGAGACCCAGTACTTC. This codes for CASSPLRDSQETQYF.

The J gene is TRBJ1-1, the V gene TRBV20-1; D is uncertain. Trimming took 3 bases from V and 11 from J, leaving 13 bases between them. Germline V gene sequence: CDR1 DFQATT, CDR2 SNEGSKA (reference sequence). The CDR3 is 11 amino acids. The CDR3 nucleotides read TGCAGTGCTAGGGCTGGAGTGGGGGCTTTCTTT. Its protein is CSARAGVGAFF.

The chain links TRBV5-8 to TRBJ2-2; maybe TRBD2 (6 bases). The V gene's germline CDR1 is SGHTS and CDR2 YDEGEE. The length of the CDR3 is 18 residues. Between the trimmed V and J ends, which lost 0 bases and 2 bases, there was a span of 17 bases. The CDR3 here is CASSLALIAGSNTGELFF. Written as DNA, the CDR3 is TGTGCCAGCAGCTTGGCCTTAATTGCGGGATCAAACACCGGGGAGCTGTTTTTT.

V usage is TRBV11-3 and J usage is TRBJ1-1; D is undetermined. The germline V gene encodes CDR1 SGHNT and CDR2 YENEEA. The CDR3 spans 13 residues. Trimming took 3 bases from V and 7 from J, leaving 12 bases between them. CDR3 nucleotide sequence: TGTGCCAGCAGCTTTTTTGGCGGATTTGAAGCTTTCTTT. This codes for CASSFFGGFEAFF. The complete variable domain, with remaining parts taken from reference TRBV11-3 and TRBJ1-1, reads EAGVVQSPRYKIIEKKQPVAFWCNPISGHNTLYWYLQNLGQGPELLIRYENEEAVDDSQLPKDRFSAERLKGVDSTLKIQPAELGDSAVYLCASSFFGGFEAFFGQGTRLTVV.

This clone was seen a few times. The V call is TRBV27, the J call TRBJ1-4; D unresolved. CDR1 is MNHEY, CDR2 SMNVEV, per germline (reference sequence). V was clipped by 0 bases and J by 4 bases, with 6 bases between them. CDR3 size: 14 residues. The CDR3 here is CASSLSPNNEKLFF. CDR3 coding DNA: TGTGCCAGCAGTTTATCCCCCAATAATGAAAAACTGTTTTTT.

This clone was seen only a few times. The J gene is TRBJ2-7, the V gene TRBV4-1; D not certain. With 0 bases removed from V and 0 bases from J, the gap between germline ends came to 6 bases. There are 14 residues in the CDR3. The V gene's germline CDR1 is MGHRA and CDR2 YSYEKL. The CDR3 loop reads CASSQEWGSYEQYV. The CDR3, as DNA: TGCGCCAGCAGCCAAGAATGGGGCTCCTACGAGCAGTACGTC.

The chain employs TRBV6-5 and TRBJ1-2, with 9 positions matching TRBD1. Germline CDR1 and CDR2: MNHEY and SVGAGI. The V and J ends lost 4 bases and 2 bases, in that order; junction bases with no gene match: 8. CDR3 length: 16 amino acids. DNA for the CDR3: TGTGCCAGCAGTTTCCGGACAGGGGATATGAACTATGGCTACACCTTC. It specifies CASSFRTGDMNYGYTF.

The chain combines TRBV2 with TRBJ2-3; D possibly matches TRBD1 or TRBD2 (5 bases each). The germline V gene has CDR1 SNHLY and CDR2 FYNNEI. Trimming removed 3 bases from V and 14 bases from J, with 18 bases in between. The CDR3 is 13 residues long. The CDR3, as DNA: TGTGCCAGCAGTGACCGGGGCCGGGCCCTCCTGTATTTT. Translated: CASSDRGRALLYF.

This CDR3 is CAPNFGPSWEQYF. The CDR3 region has the DNA TGTGCCCCCAACTTTGGGCCTAGCTGGGAGCAGTACTTC. This rearrangement joins TRBV24-1 to TRBJ2-7, with TRBD2 as a possible D gene (5 bases). The germline CDR1 and CDR2 sequences are KGHDR and SFDVKD. CDR3 length: 13 residues. With 12 bases removed from V and 7 bases from J, the gap between germline ends came to 21 bases.

This clone was seen many times. The chain links TRBV25-1 to TRBJ1-1, with unresolved D. Germline V gene sequence: CDR1 MGHDK, CDR2 SYGVNS. This CDR3 has 8 residues. Trimming left V 4 bases short and J 11 bases short, with 2 bases between. CDR3 loop: CASSAAFF. As DNA, the CDR3 is TGTGCCAGCAGTGCCGCTTTCTTT. Full variable domain (outside the CDR3, taken from reference TRBV25-1 and TRBJ1-1): EADIYQTPRYLVIGTGKKITLECSQTMGHDKMYWYQQDPGMELHLIHYSYGVNSTEKGDLSSESTVSRIRTEHFPLTLESARPSHTSQYLCASSAAFFGQGTRLTVV.

This chain joins TRBV15 and TRBJ1-6, with TRBD1 as a possible D gene (6 bases). Trimming pared 0 bases from V and 17 bases from J, leaving 14 bases between. The CDR3 has 13 residues. Per germline, CDR1 LNHNV and CDR2 YYDKDF (reference sequence). The CDR3 region is CATSREPDSWVHF. The CDR3 DNA reads as TGTGCCACCAGCAGAGAGCCGGACAGTTGGGTCCACTTT.

The chain couples TRBV3-1 (or the pseudogene TRBV3-2) to TRBJ1-1, with D tentatively TRBD1 (6 bases). The CDR3 is 17 residues long. V dropped 4 bases and J dropped 4 bases, with 22 bases sitting between them. Germline loops: CDR1 LGHDT, CDR2 YNNKEL (reference sequence). The CDR3 here is CASSRTFEGVGTTEAFF. DNA of the CDR3: TGTGCCAGCAGCCGTACCTTCGAGGGGGTTGGGACCACTGAAGCTTTCTTT.

The chain is built from TRBV29-1 and TRBJ2-1; D perhaps matches TRBD2 (5 bases). CDR3 length equals 14 residues. The V gene lost 3 bases and the J gene lost 0 bases, with 9 bases spanning the gap. Germline-derived CDR1 and CDR2 are SQVTM and ANQGSEA. The CDR3 DNA is TGCAGCGTTGACGAGGGAGTCTCCTACAATGAGCAGTTCTTC. Translating it yields CSVDEGVSYNEQFF.

A remark on this clone: The germline gene is not matched at one end of the junction; a read error may be the cause. The J gene is TRBJ2-3, the V gene TRBV5-1; D is possibly TRBD2 (6 bases). CDR1 and CDR2 (germline): SGHRS, YFSETQ. The CDR3 sequence is 13 residues long. The CDR3 protein is CASSLAVFGLTEF. CDR3 bases: TGCGCCAGCAGCTTGGCCGTTTTTGGACTAACGGAGTTT.

V usage is TRBV7-6 and J usage is TRBJ2-5, with D hard to call. V dropped 5 bases and J dropped 7 bases, with 14 bases sitting between them. Germline V gives CDR1 SGHVS, CDR2 FNYEAQ. The CDR3 length is 13 residues. The CDR3 loop is CASSPRTLGTQYF. DNA of the CDR3: TGTGCCAGCAGCCCCCGGACGCTGGGGACCCAGTACTTC.

The J gene is TRBJ1-2, the V gene TRBV4-3; D is undetermined. Germline V CDR1 and CDR2: LGHNA, YSLEER. Deletions cut 0 bases from V and 0 bases from J, with 14 bases between. The length of the CDR3 is 17 residues. CDR3 amino acids: CASSQEGLKRANYGYTF. The CDR3, as DNA: TGCGCCAGCAGCCAAGAAGGCTTAAAAAGAGCTAACTATGGCTACACCTTC.

To note about this clone: Within the sample, other DNA sequences also encode this same CDR3. The chain uses TRBV10-3 and TRBJ1-1; D gene unclear. The CDR3 is 15 amino acids. The V and J ends lost 0 bases and 0 bases respectively, with 8 bases between them. In germline, CDR1 is ENHRY, CDR2 SYGVKD. The CDR3 DNA follows: TGTGCCATCAGTGAGTCAGCGGGAGTGAACACTGAAGCTTTCTTT. Its protein product is CAISESAGVNTEAFF.

The chain is built from TRBV5-6 and TRBJ2-3, with D possibly being TRBD1 (7 bases). The CDR3 sequence is 16 residues long. Trimming shortened V by 5 bases and J by 2 bases, and 18 bases separated the two germline ends. In germline, CDR1 is SGHDT, CDR2 YYEEEE. The CDR3, as DNA: TGTGCCAGCAGTCCCAGGGGGGAGGATGTCACAGATACGCAGTATTTT. Its translation is CASSPRGEDVTDTQYF.

The chain combines TRBV5-1 with TRBJ2-5; D could derive from TRBD1 or TRBD2 (5 bases each). From germline, CDR1 is SGHRS and CDR2 YFSETQ. V was pared by 7 bases and J by 1 base, with 8 bases between. This CDR3 has 12 residues. The CDR3 here is CASGTFQETQYF. CDR3 coding DNA: TGCGCCAGCGGGACCTTCCAAGAGACCCAGTACTTC.